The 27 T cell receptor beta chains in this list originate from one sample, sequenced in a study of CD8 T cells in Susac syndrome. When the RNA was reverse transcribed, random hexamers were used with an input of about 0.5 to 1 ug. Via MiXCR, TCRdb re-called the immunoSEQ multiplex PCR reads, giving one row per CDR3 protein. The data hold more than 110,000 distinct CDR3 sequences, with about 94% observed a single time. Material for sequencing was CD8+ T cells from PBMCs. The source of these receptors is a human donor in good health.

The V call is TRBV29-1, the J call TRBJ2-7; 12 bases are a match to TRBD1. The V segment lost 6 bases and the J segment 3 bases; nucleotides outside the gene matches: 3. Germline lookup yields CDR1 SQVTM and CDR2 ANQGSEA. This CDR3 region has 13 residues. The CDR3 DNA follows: TGCAGCGTCGGGACAGGGGGCAACTACGAGCAGTACTTC. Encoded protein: CSVGTGGNYEQYF.

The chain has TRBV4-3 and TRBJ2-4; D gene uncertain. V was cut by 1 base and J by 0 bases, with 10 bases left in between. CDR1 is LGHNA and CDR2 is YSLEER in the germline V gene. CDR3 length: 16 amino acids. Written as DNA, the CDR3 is TGCGCCAGCAGCCAAGGTCGTAGTATAGCCAAAAACATTCAGTACTTC. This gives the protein CASSQGRSIAKNIQYF.

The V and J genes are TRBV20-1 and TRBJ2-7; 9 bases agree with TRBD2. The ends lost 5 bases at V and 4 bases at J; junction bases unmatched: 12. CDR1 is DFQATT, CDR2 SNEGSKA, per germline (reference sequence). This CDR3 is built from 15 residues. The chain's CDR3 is CSADFLTSGDYEQYF. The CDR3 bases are TGCAGTGCTGACTTTTTGACTAGCGGTGATTACGAGCAGTACTTC.

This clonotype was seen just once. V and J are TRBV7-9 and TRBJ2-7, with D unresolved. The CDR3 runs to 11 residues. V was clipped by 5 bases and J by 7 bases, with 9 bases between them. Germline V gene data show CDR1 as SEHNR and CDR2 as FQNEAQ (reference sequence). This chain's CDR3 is CASSHSAEQYF. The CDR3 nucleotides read TGTGCCAGCAGCCACTCTGCGGAGCAGTACTTC. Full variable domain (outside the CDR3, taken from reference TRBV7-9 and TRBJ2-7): DTGVSQNPRHKITKRGQNVTFRCDPISEHNRLYWYRQTLGQGPEFLTYFQNEAQLEKSRLLSDRFSAERPKGSFSTLEIQRTEQGDSAMYLCASSHSAEQYFGPGTRLTVT.

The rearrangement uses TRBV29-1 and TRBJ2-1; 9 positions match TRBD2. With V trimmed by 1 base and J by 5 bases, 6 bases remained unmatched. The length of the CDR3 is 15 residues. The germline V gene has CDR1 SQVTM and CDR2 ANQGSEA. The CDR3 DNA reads TGCAGCGTTGAAGCCGCGCAGCGGGGGGACAATGAGCAGTTCTTC. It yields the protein CSVEAAQRGDNEQFF.

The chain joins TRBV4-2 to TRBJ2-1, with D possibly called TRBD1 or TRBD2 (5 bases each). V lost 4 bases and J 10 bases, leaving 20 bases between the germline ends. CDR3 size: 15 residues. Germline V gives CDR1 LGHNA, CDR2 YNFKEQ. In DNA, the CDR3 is TGTGCCAGCAGCCTGAACCGGGGCCTACTACTCGAGCAGTTCTTC. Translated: CASSLNRGLLLEQFF.

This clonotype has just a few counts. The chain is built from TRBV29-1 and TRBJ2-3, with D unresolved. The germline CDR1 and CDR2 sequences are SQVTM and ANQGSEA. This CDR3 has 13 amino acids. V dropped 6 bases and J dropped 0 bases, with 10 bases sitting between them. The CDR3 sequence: CSVCDISTDTQYF. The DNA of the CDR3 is TGCAGCGTGTGCGACATAAGCACAGATACGCAGTATTTT.

Here the CDR3 DNA reads TGTGCCAGCAGCAGCTCTCTAGGACCATACGAGCAGTACTTC. Translated: CASSSSLGPYEQYF. The rearrangement uses TRBV7-9 and TRBJ2-7; no definite D call. This CDR3 is 14 amino acids long. The V gene lost 5 bases and the J gene lost 4 bases, with 15 bases spanning the gap. Germline V CDR1 and CDR2: SEHNR, FQNEAQ (reference sequence).

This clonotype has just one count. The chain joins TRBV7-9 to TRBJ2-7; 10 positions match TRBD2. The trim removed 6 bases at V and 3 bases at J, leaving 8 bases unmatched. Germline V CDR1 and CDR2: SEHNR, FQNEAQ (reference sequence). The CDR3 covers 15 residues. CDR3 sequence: CASSTTGTSVYEQYF. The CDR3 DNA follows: TGTGCCAGCAGTACTACCGGGACTAGCGTCTACGAGCAGTACTTC.

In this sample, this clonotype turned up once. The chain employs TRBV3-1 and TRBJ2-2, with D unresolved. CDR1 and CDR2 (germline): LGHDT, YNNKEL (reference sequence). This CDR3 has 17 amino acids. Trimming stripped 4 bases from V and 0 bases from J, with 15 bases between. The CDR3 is CASSREEGPSNTGELFF. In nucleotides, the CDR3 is TGTGCCAGCAGCCGTGAGGAAGGCCCTTCGAACACCGGGGAGCTGTTTTTT.

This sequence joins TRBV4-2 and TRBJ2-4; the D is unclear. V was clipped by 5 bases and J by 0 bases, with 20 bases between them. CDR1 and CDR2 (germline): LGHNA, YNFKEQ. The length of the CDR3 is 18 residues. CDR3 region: CASSDQTGGYLAKNIQYF. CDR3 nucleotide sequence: TGTGCCAGCAGCGACCAGACTGGCGGATATCTAGCCAAAAACATTCAGTACTTC.

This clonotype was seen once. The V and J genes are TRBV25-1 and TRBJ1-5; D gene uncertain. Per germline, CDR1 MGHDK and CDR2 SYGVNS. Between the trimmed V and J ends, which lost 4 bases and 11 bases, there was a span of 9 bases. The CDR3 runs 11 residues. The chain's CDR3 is CASSGGFSQHF. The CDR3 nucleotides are TGTGCCAGCAGTGGAGGGTTTTCCCAGCATTTT.

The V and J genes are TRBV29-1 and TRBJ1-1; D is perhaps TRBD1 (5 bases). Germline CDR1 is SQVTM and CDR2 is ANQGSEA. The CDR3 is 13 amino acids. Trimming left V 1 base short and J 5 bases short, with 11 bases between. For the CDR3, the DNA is TGCAGCGTTGAAGCGGGGCTTAGGACTGAAGCTTTCTTT. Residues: CSVEAGLRTEAFF.

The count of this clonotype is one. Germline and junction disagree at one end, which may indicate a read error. CDR3 sequence (DNA): TGTGCCAGCAGCTCGCTTGGGAACACTGAAGTTTTCTTT. Its protein is CASSSLGNTEVFF. The chain has TRBV13 and TRBJ1-1; D unresolved. Germline V gives CDR1 PRHDT, CDR2 FYEKMQ (reference sequence). CDR3 size: 13 residues.

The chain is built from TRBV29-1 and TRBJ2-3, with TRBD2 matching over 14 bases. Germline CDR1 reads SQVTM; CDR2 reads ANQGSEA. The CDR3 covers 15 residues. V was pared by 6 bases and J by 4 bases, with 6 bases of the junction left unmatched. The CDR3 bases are TGCAGCGTGGCGGGACTAGCGGGAGTACCAGATACGCAGTATTTT. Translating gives CSVAGLAGVPDTQYF.

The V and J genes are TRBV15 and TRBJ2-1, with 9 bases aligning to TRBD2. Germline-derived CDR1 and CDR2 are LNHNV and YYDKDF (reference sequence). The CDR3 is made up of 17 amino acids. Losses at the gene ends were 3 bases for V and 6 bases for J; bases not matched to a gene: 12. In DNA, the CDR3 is TGTGCCACCAGCAGCGGGACTAGCTATACATATGGCAATGAGCAGTTCTTC. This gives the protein CATSSGTSYTYGNEQFF.

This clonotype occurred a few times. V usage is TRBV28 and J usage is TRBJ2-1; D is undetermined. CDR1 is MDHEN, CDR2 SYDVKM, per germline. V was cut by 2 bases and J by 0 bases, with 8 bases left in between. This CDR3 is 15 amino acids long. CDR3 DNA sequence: TGTGCCAGCAGTTTAGGGCTTAGCTCCTACAATGAGCAGTTCTTC. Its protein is CASSLGLSSYNEQFF.

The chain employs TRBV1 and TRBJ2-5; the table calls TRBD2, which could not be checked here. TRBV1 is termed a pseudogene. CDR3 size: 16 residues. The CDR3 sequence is CTSTPRQREGCETQYF. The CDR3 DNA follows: TGCACCAGCACCCCTAGGCAGCGGGAGGGTTGTGAGACCCAGTACTTC.

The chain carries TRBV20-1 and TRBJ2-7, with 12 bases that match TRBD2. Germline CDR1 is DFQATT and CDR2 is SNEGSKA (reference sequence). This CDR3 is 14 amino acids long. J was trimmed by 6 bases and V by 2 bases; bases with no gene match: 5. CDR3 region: CSARPSGRALEQYF. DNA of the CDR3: TGCAGTGCTAGACCTAGCGGGAGGGCTCTCGAGCAGTACTTC.

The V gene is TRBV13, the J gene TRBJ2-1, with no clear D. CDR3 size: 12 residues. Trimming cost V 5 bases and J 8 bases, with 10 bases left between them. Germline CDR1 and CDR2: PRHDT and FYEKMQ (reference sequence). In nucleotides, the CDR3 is TGTGCCAGCAGCCCGCTAGAGGATGAGCAGTTCTTC. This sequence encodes CASSPLEDEQFF.

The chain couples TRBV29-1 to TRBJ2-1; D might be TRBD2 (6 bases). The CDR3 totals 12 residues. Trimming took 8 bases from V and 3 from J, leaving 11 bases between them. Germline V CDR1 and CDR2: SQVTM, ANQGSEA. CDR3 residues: CSPSGDYNEQFF. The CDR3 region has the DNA TGCAGCCCCTCGGGGGACTACAATGAGCAGTTCTTC.

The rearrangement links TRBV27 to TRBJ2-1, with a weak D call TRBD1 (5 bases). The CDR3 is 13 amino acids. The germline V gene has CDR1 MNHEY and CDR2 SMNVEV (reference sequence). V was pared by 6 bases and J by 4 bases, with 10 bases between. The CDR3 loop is CASRSRAYNEQFF. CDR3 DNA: TGTGCCAGCAGAAGCAGGGCTTACAATGAGCAGTTCTTC.

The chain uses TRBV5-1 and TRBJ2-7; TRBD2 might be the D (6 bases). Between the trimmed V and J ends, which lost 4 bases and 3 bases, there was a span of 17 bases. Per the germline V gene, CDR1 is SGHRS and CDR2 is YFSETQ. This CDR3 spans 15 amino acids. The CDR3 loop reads CASSQSGGNGYEQYF. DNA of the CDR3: TGCGCCAGCAGCCAGAGTGGGGGGAATGGCTACGAGCAGTACTTC.

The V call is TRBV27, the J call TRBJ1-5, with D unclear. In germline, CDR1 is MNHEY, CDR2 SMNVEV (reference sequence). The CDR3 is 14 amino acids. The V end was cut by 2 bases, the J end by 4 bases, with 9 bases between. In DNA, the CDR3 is TGTGCCAGCAGTTTAGGGTCCGTAAATCAGCCCCAGCATTTT. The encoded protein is CASSLGSVNQPQHF.

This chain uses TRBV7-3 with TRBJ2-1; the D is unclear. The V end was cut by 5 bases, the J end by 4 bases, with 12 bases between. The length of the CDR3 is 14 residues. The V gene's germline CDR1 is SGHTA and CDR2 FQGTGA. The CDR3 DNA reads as TGTGCCAGCAGCGAAGGGAACAGTTACAATGAGCAGTTCTTC. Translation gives CASSEGNSYNEQFF.

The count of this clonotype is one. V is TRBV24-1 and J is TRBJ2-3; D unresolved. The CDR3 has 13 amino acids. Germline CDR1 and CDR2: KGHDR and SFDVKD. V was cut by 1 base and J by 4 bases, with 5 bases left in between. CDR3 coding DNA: TGTGCCACCAGTGATTTAGGACCAGATACGCAGTATTTT. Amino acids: CATSDLGPDTQYF.

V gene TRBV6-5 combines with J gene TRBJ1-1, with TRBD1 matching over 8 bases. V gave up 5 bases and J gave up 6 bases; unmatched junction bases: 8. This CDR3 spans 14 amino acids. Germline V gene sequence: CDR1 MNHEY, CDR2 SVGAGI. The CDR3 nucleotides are TGTGCCAGCAGTGGACAGGGAAAGGTTTCTGAAGCTTTCTTT. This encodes CASSGQGKVSEAFF.